This T cell receptor (beta chain) appears in the sequencing data of a study of T-cell memory formation after mild COVID-19. The CDR3 sequence is 14 residues long. The V and J ends lost 4 bases and 3 bases, in that order; junction bases with no gene match: 5. CDR1 is SQVTM and CDR2 is ANQGSEA in the germline V gene. For this clonotype: No antigen is known for it.

Using constant-segment primers, 5'RACE produced TCR alpha and TCR beta cDNA libraries carrying sample barcodes and UMIs. TCRdb itself ran the 5' RACE reads through MiXCR, one entry per CDR3 protein. Among 400,000 or so distinct CDR3 sequences, under 25% were seen once, and the ten largest hold about 12%. The study, taken as a whole, reports: Clones that contracted clustered mainly in CM and EM if CD4+ and in EMRA if CD8+. Some responding clones appeared in pre-infection memory, suggesting cross-reactive memory joined. Whether second-wave clones peaking at day 37 were SARS-CoV-2 specific went unconfirmed.

The chain carries TRBV29-1 and TRBJ2-1; 8 nucleotides match TRBD2. This TCR was sampled from an adult woman who had mild COVID-19 (a few samples of this study predate the infection). Cell type and time point are not known. The sequenced material came from PBMCs or a T cell subset sorted from them (not recorded which). CDR3 region: CSVASGGHYNEQFF. DNA for the CDR3: TGCAGCGTTGCCAGCGGGGGCCACTACAATGAGCAGTTCTTC.